The 12 T cell receptor beta chains in this list originate from one sample, sequenced in a study of blood T cell repertoires in COVID-19. Using immunoSEQ multiplex PCR, the repertoire was profiled, and TCRdb retains in-frame clones only, with some absent. Found here are approximately 440,000 clones, roughly 87% of them singletons; the top ten hold 0.6%. Sequenced input: PBMCs or T cells enriched from blood (not recorded which). These receptors all stem from a man aged 18 to 30 who had recovered from COVID-19.

The rearrangement links TRBV25-1 to TRBJ1-1, with TRBD1 matching over 9 bases. The length of the CDR3 is 13 residues. Unmatched junction bases numbered 2, after V lost 5 bases and J lost 4 bases. The V gene's germline CDR1 is MGHDK and CDR2 SYGVNS. This CDR3 is CASSPDRGTEAFF. Here the CDR3 DNA reads TGTGCCAGCAGTCCGGACAGGGGCACTGAAGCTTTCTTT. The full variable domain, in which reference TRBV25-1 and TRBJ1-1 provide the parts outside the CDR3, is EADIYQTPRYLVIGTGKKITLECSQTMGHDKMYWYQQDPGMELHLIHYSYGVNSTEKGDLSSESTVSRIRTEHFPLTLESARPSHTSQYLCASSPDRGTEAFFGQGTRLTVV.

The rearrangement joins TRBV28 to TRBJ1-1; tentative D call: TRBD1 (6 bases). Trimming removed 1 base from V and 1 base from J, with 16 bases in between. The V gene's germline CDR1 is MDHEN and CDR2 SYDVKM. CDR3 length: 17 residues. The CDR3: CASSLLSGGPGNTEAFF. For the CDR3, the DNA is TGTGCCAGCAGTTTATTATCCGGGGGGCCGGGGAACACTGAAGCTTTCTTT. The full variable domain, with the rest looked up from reference TRBV28 and TRBJ1-1, is DVKVTQSSRYLVKRTGEKVFLECVQDMDHENMFWYRQDPGLGLRLIYFSYDVKMKEKGDIPEGYSVSREKKERFSLILESASTNQTSMYLCASSLLSGGPGNTEAFFGQGTRLTVV.

The chain joins TRBV4-1 to TRBJ2-1; TRBD2 matches at 8 bases. Germline CDR1 is MGHRA and CDR2 is YSYEKL. The CDR3 loop spans 15 amino acids. With V trimmed by 4 bases and J by 8 bases, 10 bases remained unmatched. The CDR3 spells CASSPWGLDPDEQFF. The CDR3 DNA reads TGCGCCAGCAGCCCCTGGGGACTAGACCCGGATGAGCAGTTCTTC.

The chain couples TRBV18 to TRBJ1-5; possible D gene TRBD1, 6 bases. Germline V gene sequence: CDR1 KGHSH, CDR2 LQKENI. The ends were cut back, 4 bases at V and 10 bases at J, with 14 bases in the middle. This CDR3 has 13 residues. The CDR3 spells CASSLGQSYPQHF. DNA for the CDR3: TGTGCCAGCTCACTCGGACAGTCTTATCCCCAGCATTTT.

This clone has just one count. The chain recombines TRBV7-6 with TRBJ2-5, with TRBD1 identical over 10 bases. Germline CDR1 is SGHVS and CDR2 is FNYEAQ. This CDR3 spans 17 amino acids. J lost 1 base, V lost 3 bases, and 8 bases had no gene match. In DNA, the CDR3 is TGTGCCAGCAGCTTCCTAGGACAGGGGGGTGTCCAAGAGACCCAGTACTTC. This translates into CASSFLGQGGVQETQYF. The whole variable domain, remainder taken from reference TRBV7-6 and TRBJ2-5, is GAGVSQSPRYKVTKRGQDVALRCDPISGHVSLYWYRQALGQGPEFLTYFNYEAQQDKSGLPNDRFSAERPEGSISTLTIQRTEQRDSAMYRCASSFLGQGGVQETQYFGPGTRLLVL.

This clone occurred once. The chain employs TRBV5-1 and TRBJ2-3; D remains unclear. Germline values: CDR1 SGHRS, CDR2 YFSETQ. CDR3 size: 14 residues. Trimming shortened V by 0 bases and J by 2 bases, and 7 bases separated the two germline ends. CDR3: CASSLGRYTDTQYF. CDR3 in DNA: TGCGCCAGCAGCTTGGGGCGGTACACAGATACGCAGTATTTT.

CDR3 region: CASSLITSGSGGEQFF. CDR3 nucleotides: TGTGCCAGCAGCTTAATAACTAGCGGGAGTGGTGGTGAGCAGTTCTTC. The chain combines TRBV7-3 with TRBJ2-1, with 11 bases matching TRBD2. V shed 1 base and J 9 bases; nucleotides not matched to a gene: 8. This CDR3 has 16 amino acids. CDR1 and CDR2 (germline): SGHTA, FQGTGA.

This clone was seen only once. The chain is built from TRBV14 and TRBJ2-1; 7 bases match TRBD2. Per germline, CDR1 SGHDN and CDR2 FVKESK. V lost 4 bases and J lost 2; bases outside the gene matches: 11. The CDR3 is 17 residues long. CDR3 nucleotides: TGTGCCAGCAGCCGAGGTCGTACAAGCGGGACCTACAATGAGCAGTTCTTC. It specifies CASSRGRTSGTYNEQFF.

The chain has TRBV3-1 (or the pseudogene TRBV3-2) and TRBJ2-7; 13 positions agree with TRBD2. CDR1 and CDR2 from the germline V gene are LGHDT and YNNKEL (reference sequence). The CDR3 is made up of 15 amino acids. The trim removed 3 bases at V and 6 bases at J, leaving 5 bases unmatched. CDR3 sequence reads: CASSQRLAGGTEQYF. The DNA of the CDR3 is TGTGCCAGCAGCCAGCGACTAGCGGGAGGTACCGAGCAGTACTTC.

The chain links TRBV21-1 to TRBJ2-6; the table's D call, TRBD1, has no DNA check behind it. TRBV21-1 is listed as a pseudogene. The CDR3 has 16 residues. CDR3 residues: CASSDRGGTGANVLTF. CDR3 DNA sequence: TGTGCCAGCAGCGACAGGGGAGGGACTGGGGCCAACGTCCTGACTTTC.

This clone has only one observation. J is TRBJ1-5 and V is TRBV7-8; the D gene is possibly TRBD1 (5 bases). The CDR3 is 17 amino acids. Trimming stripped 5 bases from V and 3 bases from J, with 20 bases between. The V gene's germline CDR1 is SGHVS and CDR2 FQNEAQ. Written as DNA, the CDR3 is TGTGCCAGCAGCCCCTTCGTTCGTCAGGGTGACAATCAGCCCCAGCATTTT. This translates into CASSPFVRQGDNQPQHF.

The chain has TRBV9 and TRBJ2-5; possible D gene TRBD1, 6 bases. V lost 4 bases and J lost 5, with 18 bases in between. This CDR3 contains 15 residues. CDR1 and CDR2 from the germline V gene are SGDLS and YYNGEE. This chain's CDR3 is CASSLTPGQGETQYF. CDR3 in DNA: TGTGCCAGCAGCCTCACCCCGGGGCAGGGGGAGACCCAGTACTTC.